This T cell receptor (beta chain) was recovered during a study of CD8+ T cells in alopecia areata. In the study overall: Severity in treated patients was scored by percentage of scalp area affected.

This clone was observed a handful of times. Extracted from the samples, RNA was reverse transcribed into cDNA to serve as the sequencing template. Method: immunoSEQ multiplex PCR; TCRdb's copy keeps in-frame clones and lacks some. This sample has 150,000 to 200,000 clones; 58% occur once, and the top ten carry approximately 16%. This CDR3 contains 13 residues. The ends were cut back, 6 bases at V and 7 bases at J, with 18 bases in the middle. Germline lookup yields CDR1 SQVTM and CDR2 ANQGSEA. Treatment described: oral pan-JAK inhibitor, 5-10 mg twice daily. It was from alopecia areata patients that lesional scalp punch biopsies and peripheral blood were collected.

The rearrangement links TRBV29-1 to TRBJ1-2; D not certain. This material consisted of CD4+ T cells sorted from blood, taken at approximately week 56, from a patient treated with tofacitinib. This sequence was found in a human donor with alopecia areata. The CDR3 region is CSVQPGSRSGYTF. CDR3 DNA: TGCAGCGTCCAACCGGGGAGCCGCTCTGGCTACACCTTC.